This passage covers 10 T cell receptor beta chains from one sample sequenced in a study of graft-versus-host responses after intestinal transplantation. TCRdb's copy holds only in-frame clones and misses some; the assay was immunoSEQ multiplex PCR. This sample has 100,000 to 140,000 clones, with roughly 87% found just once. For these TCRs, the target antigens are not known. The sample here was unstimulated CD4+ T cells sorted from spleen or lymph node cells, taken before transplant. The receptors come from a human donor who was the organ donor for an intestinal transplant.

The CDR3 loop reads CASSIELNSPLHF. CDR3 bases: TGTGCCAGTAGTATCGAACTAAATTCACCCCTCCACTTT. This rearrangement joins TRBV19 to TRBJ1-6; D is unresolved. The CDR3 totals 13 residues. V was pared by 3 bases and J by 7 bases, with 7 bases between. Germline V gene data show CDR1 as LNHDA and CDR2 as SQIVND (reference sequence).

This chain uses TRBV19 with TRBJ2-3; tentatively, D is TRBD2 (6 bases). There are 16 residues in the CDR3. CDR1 and CDR2 (germline): LNHDA, SQIVND (reference sequence). Between the trimmed V and J ends, which lost 6 bases and 3 bases, there was a span of 19 bases. The CDR3 DNA reads TGTGCCAGTAGCGGTGGTTGGCGGGGAGAAACAGATACGCAGTATTTT. This encodes CASSGGWRGETDTQYF.

The chain employs TRBV29-1 and TRBJ2-7; a possible D gene is TRBD1 (5 bases). Deletions cut 6 bases from V and 2 bases from J, with 20 bases between. The CDR3 runs 15 residues. CDR1 is SQVTM and CDR2 is ANQGSEA in the germline V gene. The CDR3: CSVHFPGPSTYEQYF. CDR3 nucleotides: TGCAGCGTACATTTTCCAGGGCCTTCTACCTACGAGCAGTACTTC.

The chain is built from TRBV7-9 and TRBJ2-5; 12 nucleotides agree with TRBD2. The CDR3 has 16 residues. J was trimmed by 5 bases and V by 5 bases; bases with no gene match: 9. Germline V gives CDR1 SEHNR, CDR2 FQNEAQ (reference sequence). The CDR3 nucleotides are TGTGCCAGCAGCGTAGACCTAGCGGGGGGGCCCGAGACCCAGTACTTC. This gives the protein CASSVDLAGGPETQYF.

This chain joins TRBV19 and TRBJ2-7; unclear D gene. This CDR3 contains 13 residues. Germline lookup yields CDR1 LNHDA and CDR2 SQIVND (reference sequence). V was trimmed by 6 bases and J by 3 bases, leaving 12 bases between them. The CDR3 reads CASRQPDGYEQYF. CDR3 bases: TGTGCCAGTAGACAACCCGACGGCTACGAGCAGTACTTC.

This chain connects TRBV2 to TRBJ1-5, with D tentatively TRBD1 (5 bases). Germline V CDR1 and CDR2: SNHLY, FYNNEI. The CDR3 has 19 amino acids. V was cut by 6 bases and J by 3 bases, with 27 bases left in between. The CDR3 loop reads CASSGTRPPRQSYNQPQHF. The CDR3 nucleotides are TGTGCCAGCAGCGGGACGAGGCCTCCGAGACAGAGCTACAATCAGCCCCAGCATTTT.

The rearrangement links TRBV6-1 to TRBJ1-5, with D unclear. This CDR3 is 13 amino acids long. The V gene's germline CDR1 is MNHNS and CDR2 SASEGT. With 1 base removed from V and 9 bases from J, the gap between germline ends came to 10 bases. CDR3 sequence: CASSEDPRSPQHF. The CDR3 region has the DNA TGTGCCAGCAGTGAAGACCCTAGGTCGCCCCAGCATTTT.

The V and J genes are TRBV9 and TRBJ1-4, with D maybe TRBD1 (6 bases). V lost 3 bases and J 0 bases, leaving 9 bases between the germline ends. Germline CDR1 reads SGDLS; CDR2 reads YYNGEE. The CDR3 has 15 amino acids. The CDR3 sequence: CASSANRATNEKLFF. DNA for the CDR3: TGTGCCAGCAGCGCCAACAGGGCAACTAATGAAAAACTGTTTTTT.

V gene TRBV5-1 combines with J gene TRBJ1-6, with D hard to call. Germline V gene lookup returns CDR1 SGHRS and CDR2 YFSETQ. Trimming shortened V by 1 base and J by 6 bases, and 11 bases separated the two germline ends. This CDR3 is built from 15 residues. The CDR3 loop reads CASSLHTSPNSPLHF. The CDR3 DNA is TGCGCCAGCAGCTTGCACACAAGTCCTAATTCACCCCTCCACTTT.

V gene TRBV2 combines with J gene TRBJ1-2; 10 bases map to TRBD1. The V and J ends lost 1 base and 8 bases, in that order; junction bases with no gene match: 4. CDR1 is SNHLY, CDR2 FYNNEI, per germline. CDR3 length equals 14 residues. CDR3 in amino acids: CASSEGQGARGYTF. The CDR3, as DNA: TGTGCCAGCAGTGAAGGACAGGGGGCAAGGGGCTACACCTTC.